The sequence of this T cell receptor (beta chain) was determined in a study of shared clonotypes between healthy human individuals. Worth noting for this clone: Its target is unknown.

V lost 2 bases and J 0 bases, leaving 4 bases between the germline ends. The germline CDR1 and CDR2 sequences are SGHVS and FQNEAQ. CDR3 size: 13 residues. Study results and caveats: Read depth was anticipated to influence clonotype sharing among donors.

Without sorting, samples used 90 million or so PBMCs for genomic DNA. Clones were read by immunoSEQ multiplex PCR, and TCRdb kept only the in-frame ones, dropping some. The repertoire holds about half a million clones, with more than 65% as singletons. The sequenced sample was PBMCs. The J gene is TRBJ1-1, the V gene TRBV7-8; D uncertain. The sequence was collected from a woman in her 40s in good health. Some clones in this sample may be carry-over from other donors' samples. CDR3 residues: CASSLLVNTEAFF. CDR3 nucleotides: TGTGCCAGCAGCTTATTGGTGAACACTGAAGCTTTCTTT.